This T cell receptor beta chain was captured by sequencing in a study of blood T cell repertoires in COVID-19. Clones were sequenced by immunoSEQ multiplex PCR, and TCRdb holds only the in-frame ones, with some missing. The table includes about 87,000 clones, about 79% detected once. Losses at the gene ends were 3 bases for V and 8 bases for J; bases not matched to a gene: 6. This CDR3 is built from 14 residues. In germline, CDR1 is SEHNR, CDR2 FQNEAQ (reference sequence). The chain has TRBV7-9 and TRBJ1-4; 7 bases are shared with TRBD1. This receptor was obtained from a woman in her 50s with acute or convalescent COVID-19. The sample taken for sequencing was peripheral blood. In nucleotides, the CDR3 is TGTGCCAGCAGCTTTATGGGGGGACAGGAAAAACTGTTTTTT. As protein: CASSFMGGQEKLFF.